This TCR beta chain was retrieved from a study of T cell responses to AZD1222 COVID-19 vaccine. On this clone: What it binds is unknown.

Regarding the study as a whole: Clonal diversity was possibly underestimated, and the donors were mostly white British, with more females. Along spike, vaccine-associated CD4 TCRs were found throughout, with dominance at 160-218 and 743-854. Nearly half of the spike-specific TCRs reportedly recognize variant regions that carry no mutations.

The germline V gene has CDR1 DFQATT and CDR2 SNEGSKA (reference sequence). This CDR3 is 11 amino acids long. Trimming shortened V by 6 bases and J by 5 bases, and 10 bases separated the two germline ends. Some second doses came at about 4 weeks and others at about 12 weeks; these were pooled. Libraries were prepared by immunoSEQ multiplex PCR; TCRdb keeps only in-frame clonotypes and omits some of them. The data hold under 200,000 clones, with 85% to 90% observed a single time. Sequencing was performed on peripheral blood, taken 28 days after the second AZD1222 dose. The rearrangement joins TRBV20-1 to TRBJ2-5; D gene uncertain. The clonotype originates from an adult who received the AZD1222 COVID-19 vaccine. CDR3 in amino acids: CSALLGETQYF. The CDR3, as DNA: TGCAGTGCCCTACTTGGGGAGACCCAGTACTTC.